A single sample gave rise to the 24 T cell receptor beta chains below, sequenced in a study of T cell responses to AZD1222 COVID-19 vaccine. Sequencing was performed with immunoSEQ multiplex PCR; in TCRdb, only in-frame clones are kept and a portion is missing. The sample carries 120,000 to 150,000 clones, roughly 89% recorded once. The material sequenced was peripheral blood, taken 28 days after the second AZD1222 dose. Every receptor here comes from an adult who received the AZD1222 COVID-19 vaccine.

This clone has a single count. The rearrangement uses TRBV4-2 and TRBJ1-1; the D is unclear. This CDR3 region has 16 residues. CDR1 is LGHNA, CDR2 YNFKEQ, per germline. V was pared by 4 bases and J by 0 bases, with 15 bases between. CDR3 bases: TGTGCCAGCAGCCTCGGACGCTATACCATGAACACTGAAGCTTTCTTT. This gives the protein CASSLGRYTMNTEAFF.

This chain uses TRBV10-3 with TRBJ1-2, with D tentatively TRBD1 (5 bases). In germline, CDR1 is ENHRY, CDR2 SYGVKD. The CDR3 consists of 16 residues. The germline V and J ends were trimmed by 2 bases and 0 bases, with 13 bases remaining between them. The CDR3 bases are TGTGCCATCAGTGAGGGAACAGGCATTGCTAACTATGGCTACACCTTC. It encodes CAISEGTGIANYGYTF.

This chain uses TRBV14 with TRBJ2-1; TRBD2 is a possible D gene (6 bases). V gave up 8 bases and J gave up 14 bases, with 19 bases separating them. The V gene's germline CDR1 is SGHDN and CDR2 FVKESK. The CDR3 runs to 12 residues. CDR3 in DNA: TGTGCCAGCGGGAGTTATCGGCGGAGGGAGTTCTTC. It is translated as CASGSYRRREFF.

In this sample, this clone turned up once. The chain uses TRBV3-1 (or the pseudogene TRBV3-2) and TRBJ2-7; D possibly corresponds to TRBD2 (6 bases). CDR1 is LGHDT, CDR2 YNNKEL, per germline (reference sequence). Trimming removed 0 bases at V and 7 bases at J, with 19 bases between. There are 16 residues in the CDR3. This CDR3 is CASSQEEWTNLGEQYF. The CDR3 DNA is TGTGCCAGCAGCCAAGAGGAGTGGACTAACCTCGGGGAGCAGTACTTC.

The V gene is TRBV11-2, the J gene TRBJ2-7; a possible D gene is TRBD2 (7 bases). This CDR3 spans 19 amino acids. CDR1 is SGHAT, CDR2 FQNNGV, per germline. Trimming took 0 bases from V and 1 from J, leaving 22 bases between them. This CDR3 reads CASSLERGAPSGGSYEQYF. CDR3 nucleotides: TGTGCCAGCAGCTTAGAAAGGGGGGCGCCTAGCGGAGGATCCTACGAGCAGTACTTC.

The rearrangement uses TRBV4-1 and TRBJ2-3; tentative D call: TRBD2 (6 bases). V dropped 2 bases and J dropped 4 bases, with 13 bases sitting between them. The CDR3 runs to 15 residues. CDR1 is MGHRA, CDR2 YSYEKL, per germline. In DNA form, the CDR3 reads TGCGCCAGCAGCCAAATGGGGGGAGGCGCAGATACGCAGTATTTT. It codes for CASSQMGGGADTQYF.

This clone was seen only once. The gene calls are TRBV27 and TRBJ2-7; no firm D call. The CDR3 has 13 residues. Trimming removed 4 bases from V and 2 bases from J, with 9 bases in between. Germline lookup yields CDR1 MNHEY and CDR2 SMNVEV (reference sequence). Here the CDR3 reads CASSSPATYEQYF. CDR3 nucleotides: TGTGCCAGCAGTTCCCCAGCCACCTACGAGCAGTACTTC.

The chain recombines TRBV10-3 with TRBJ2-5; 10 positions agree with TRBD1. Germline CDR1 and CDR2: ENHRY and SYGVKD. CDR3 length: 13 residues. Germline trimming cut 11 bases from V and 3 bases from J; bases unmatched to any gene: 6. CDR3 region: CASRDRGKETQYF. In nucleotides, the CDR3 is TGTGCCTCCCGGGACAGGGGTAAAGAGACCCAGTACTTC.

This rearrangement joins TRBV6-5 to TRBJ2-2; 9 nucleotides line up with TRBD1. The junction had 5 bases not matched to a gene; V was cut back by 6 bases and J by 3 bases. The CDR3 loop spans 15 amino acids. Germline V gene lookup returns CDR1 MNHEY and CDR2 SVGAGI. CDR3 in amino acids: CASSAGTGYTGELFF. CDR3 coding DNA: TGTGCCAGCAGCGCCGGGACAGGGTACACCGGGGAGCTGTTTTTT.

The chain carries TRBV29-1 and TRBJ1-1; D perhaps matches TRBD1 (5 bases). Trimming shortened V by 6 bases and J by 1 base, and 12 bases separated the two germline ends. This CDR3 is built from 13 residues. CDR1 is SQVTM and CDR2 is ANQGSEA in the germline V gene. The CDR3 region is CSVNRITNTEAFF. The CDR3 coding sequence is TGCAGCGTCAACAGGATCACGAACACTGAAGCTTTCTTT.

In DNA, the CDR3 is TGTGCCAGCAGCACCGGACAGGGCGGGAGCTATGGCTACACCTTC. Amino acids: CASSTGQGGSYGYTF. The gene calls are TRBV7-9 and TRBJ1-2, with TRBD1 matching 8 bases. CDR3 length equals 15 residues. Per germline, CDR1 SEHNR and CDR2 FQNEAQ (reference sequence). The V segment lost 5 bases and the J segment 4 bases; nucleotides outside the gene matches: 9.

J is TRBJ1-1 and V is TRBV19, with D unresolved. The CDR3 is 12 amino acids. Germline lookup yields CDR1 LNHDA and CDR2 SQIVND (reference sequence). V was trimmed by 5 bases and J by 4 bases, leaving 8 bases between them. The DNA for the CDR3 is TGTGCCAGTAGTTGGGCTACCACTGAAGCTTTCTTT. It specifies CASSWATTEAFF.

This clone came up a few times. The gene calls are TRBV30 and TRBJ1-5; possibly TRBD1 for D (5 bases). Germline V gene lookup returns CDR1 GTSNPN and CDR2 SVGIG (reference sequence). The CDR3 contains 13 residues. The germline V and J ends were trimmed by 6 bases and 0 bases, with 9 bases remaining between them. The CDR3 bases are TGTGCCTGTAGCAGGGATAGCAATCAGCCCCAGCATTTT. Protein: CACSRDSNQPQHF. Drawing the rest from reference TRBV30 and TRBJ1-5, the complete variable domain is SQTIHQWPATLVQPVGSPLSLECTVEGTSNPNLYWYRQAAGRGLQLLFYSVGIGQISSEVPQNLSASRPQDRQFILSSKKLLLSDSGFYLCACSRDSNQPQHFGDGTRLSIL.

As for this clone: At one end, the junction sequence differs from germline, possibly due to a read error. The chain couples TRBV7-9 to TRBJ2-3; 7 bases fit TRBD2. Germline V gene lookup returns CDR1 SEHNR and CDR2 FQNEAQ (reference sequence). The CDR3 loop spans 13 amino acids. In DNA form, the CDR3 reads TGTGCCAGCAGCCTAGCGGCCACAGATACGCAGTATTTT. Translation: CASSLAATDTQYF.

This sequence joins TRBV6-2 or TRBV6-3 and TRBJ2-1; 7 nucleotides line up with TRBD2. Germline trimming cut 1 base from V and 13 bases from J; bases unmatched to any gene: 4. This CDR3 comprises 12 residues. CDR1 is MNHEY and CDR2 is SVGEGT in the germline V gene. The CDR3 sequence: CASSYYLADQFF. The CDR3 DNA reads TGTGCCAGCAGTTACTACCTAGCGGACCAGTTCTTC.

The chain recombines TRBV28 with TRBJ1-1, with D possibly matching TRBD1 (6 bases). Trimming pared 7 bases from V and 1 base from J, leaving 10 bases between. This CDR3 contains 13 residues. Germline-derived CDR1 and CDR2 are MDHEN and SYDVKM. The DNA of the CDR3 is TGTGCCAGCACCGCGACAGGGAACACTGAAGCTTTCTTT. Residues: CASTATGNTEAFF.

The V call is TRBV6-5, the J call TRBJ2-5, with D unclear. There are 15 residues in the CDR3. Germline V gene lookup returns CDR1 MNHEY and CDR2 SVGAGI. The V end was cut by 5 bases, the J end by 1 base, with 14 bases between. The CDR3 nucleotides are TGTGCCAGCAGTATGGGCAGGAGCATCCAAGAGACCCAGTACTTC. Its protein is CASSMGRSIQETQYF.

The chain employs TRBV5-1 and TRBJ1-1, with D hard to call. Germline CDR1 SGHRS, CDR2 YFSETQ. Trimming stripped 1 base from V and 2 bases from J, with 6 bases between. CDR3 length: 13 residues. The CDR3 DNA is TGCGCCAGCAGCTTGACGGGCAACACTGAAGCTTTCTTT. Residues: CASSLTGNTEAFF. The complete variable domain, with remaining parts taken from reference TRBV5-1 and TRBJ1-1, reads KAGVTQTPRYLIKTRGQQVTLSCSPISGHRSVSWYQQTPGQGLQFLFEYFSETQRNKGNFPGRFSGRQFSNSRSEMNVSTLELGDSALYLCASSLTGNTEAFFGQGTRLTVV.

J is TRBJ2-5 and V is TRBV2, with TRBD1 identical over 7 bases. The CDR3 covers 14 residues. V was clipped by 6 bases and J by 2 bases; unmatched bases: 6. The germline V gene has CDR1 SNHLY and CDR2 FYNNEI. The CDR3 DNA reads TGTGCCAGCAGAGACGGGACAGCGCAAGAGACCCAGTACTTC. It codes for CASRDGTAQETQYF.

A remark on this clone: This specimen includes other DNA sequences encoding the same CDR3. The chain recombines TRBV18 with TRBJ1-1; D unresolved. The CDR3 has 14 amino acids. Trimming removed 0 bases from V and 1 base from J, with 6 bases in between. In germline, CDR1 is KGHSH, CDR2 LQKENI. CDR3 protein: CASSPPSGNTEAFF. Written as DNA, the CDR3 is TGTGCCAGCTCACCACCATCGGGGAACACTGAAGCTTTCTTT.

The rearrangement uses TRBV7-3 and TRBJ1-1; D might be TRBD1 (5 bases). This CDR3 has 14 residues. Per germline, CDR1 SGHTA and CDR2 FQGTGA. Trimming pared 4 bases from V and 1 base from J, leaving 10 bases between. The chain's CDR3 is CASSSGTANTEAFF. In DNA, the CDR3 is TGTGCCAGCAGCTCGGGGACTGCGAACACTGAAGCTTTCTTT.

The rearrangement links TRBV4-1 to TRBJ1-5; D might be TRBD1 (5 bases). Germline V gene sequence: CDR1 MGHRA, CDR2 YSYEKL. V was pared by 0 bases and J by 2 bases, with 14 bases between. The length of the CDR3 is 17 residues. CDR3 protein: CASSQDQPLGGNQPQHF. The CDR3 DNA reads as TGCGCCAGCAGCCAAGATCAACCCCTGGGGGGCAATCAGCCCCAGCATTTT.

This sequence joins TRBV11-2 and TRBJ1-4; D ambiguous. CDR1 and CDR2 from the germline V gene are SGHAT and FQNNGV. The V end lost 5 bases, the J end lost 4 bases, and 11 bases lay between the germline ends. The CDR3 loop spans 14 amino acids. The CDR3: CASSLGNHNEKLFF. CDR3 nucleotides: TGTGCCAGCAGCCTAGGGAACCATAATGAAAAACTGTTTTTT.

This rearrangement joins TRBV9 to TRBJ2-3; weak D call: TRBD1 (6 bases). V was shortened by 0 bases and J by 4 bases, with 9 bases between the two germline ends. Germline assignment: CDR1 SGDLS and CDR2 YYNGEE. The CDR3 has 14 amino acids. CDR3 DNA sequence: TGTGCCAGCAGCGTAGGAGCAGGGGCAGATACGCAGTATTTT. Translating gives CASSVGAGADTQYF.